This T cell receptor (beta chain) came from a study of identical twins. General study points: Conclusions relied on cross-sectional statistical analysis, not following the same donors.

Via MiXCR, TCRdb re-called the 5' RACE reads, giving one row per CDR3 protein. The repertoire holds hundreds of thousands of distinct CDR3 sequences, with about 20% as singletons. Concerning this clonotype itself: The antigen remains undetermined. The junction and the germline gene differ at one end; a read error may be behind it.

The length of the CDR3 is 20 residues. Germline CDR1 SGHVS, CDR2 FQNEAQ. These data were also filed under a second study, of T cells expressing NK-cell markers. That source notes: Each of a handful of donors carried dominant NKG2C+ clonotypes accounting for roughly 1.0-8% of CD8+ T cells.

The rearrangement uses TRBV7-8 and TRBJ2-7, with 11 bases that match TRBD1. What was sequenced was PBMCs. The origin of this receptor is a woman between 18 and 29 years old in good health. The CDR3 region is CASTLFGGGQGARNYYEQYF. In nucleotides, the CDR3 is TGTGCCAGCACCTTATTCGGGGGCGGACAGGGGGCGAGAAATTACTACGAGCAGTACTTC.